This T cell receptor (beta chain) stems from a study of blood T cell repertoires in COVID-19. Study-level information: Acute and convalescent COVID-19 specimens originated in the United States, Italy and Spain.

Original methodology: Estimated nucleated cell counts came from reference gene primer amplification. Sequencing used immunoSEQ multiplex PCR; TCRdb keeps in-frame clones, though not all of them. The V and J calls and the clone size are those of that table, but D and trimming were determined from the DNA. Here the sample spans approximately 300,000 clones, more than 90% being singletons. J gave up 3 bases and V 4 bases, and 5 bases lay outside the gene matches. The germline CDR1 and CDR2 sequences are SGHAT and FQNNGV. The CDR3 sequence is 15 residues long. Sequenced: PBMCs or T cells enriched from blood (not recorded which). The genes are TRBV11-2 and TRBJ1-1; 10 bases agree with TRBD1. This clonotype was sampled from a woman younger than 45 who had recovered from COVID-19. The CDR3 nucleotides read TGTGCCAGCAGCTCTAGGGGACAGGGGCACACTGAAGCTTTCTTT. As protein: CASSSRGQGHTEAFF.